The 14 T cell receptor beta chains reported below all come from one sample, sequenced in a study of glioma-infiltrating T cells. Amplification of TCR alpha and beta CDR3 regions from RNA used iRepertoire nested multiplex PCR. TCRdb recomputed calls from the multiplex PCR reads with MiXCR, one row per CDR3 protein. The data hold a few hundred thousand distinct CDR3 sequences, with about 40% observed a single time. Material: glioma tissue, nonneoplastic brain tissue, or PBMCs (not recorded which). These receptors all come from a human donor with low-grade glioma or glioblastoma, undergoing nonglioma brain surgery, or in good health (not recorded which).

This sequence joins TRBV18 and TRBJ1-1; tentative D call: TRBD1 (5 bases). The germline V and J ends were trimmed by 3 bases and 2 bases, with 10 bases remaining between them. CDR3 length: 14 residues. Germline CDR1 is KGHSH and CDR2 is LQKENI. The CDR3 region is CASSPYGANTEAFF. The CDR3 DNA reads TGTGCCAGCTCACCGTACGGGGCTAACACTGAAGCTTTCTTT.

The CDR3 reads CAISESGTGNYEQYF. The CDR3 bases are TGTGCCATCAGTGAGTCCGGGACAGGGAACTACGAGCAGTACTTC. The rearrangement joins TRBV10-3 to TRBJ2-7, with 9 nucleotides matching TRBD1. V dropped 0 bases and J dropped 3; count of bases not matched to a gene: 3. The CDR3 covers 15 residues. Germline V gene data show CDR1 as ENHRY and CDR2 as SYGVKD.

The chain uses TRBV7-2 and TRBJ2-7; 7 positions match TRBD1. The V gene's germline CDR1 is SGHTA and CDR2 FQGNSA. The junction had 6 bases not matched to a gene; V was cut back by 2 bases and J by 5 bases. The CDR3 is 14 residues long. CDR3 region: CASSLSGGVNEQYF. DNA for the CDR3: TGTGCCAGCAGCTTATCAGGGGGAGTAAACGAGCAGTACTTC.

The rearrangement uses TRBV29-1 and TRBJ2-7; either TRBD1 or TRBD2 may supply D (5 bases each). The CDR3 length is 12 residues. CDR1 is SQVTM, CDR2 ANQGSEA, per germline. V lost 3 bases and J 2 bases, leaving 8 bases between the germline ends. The CDR3 is CSVEGPTYEQYF. DNA of the CDR3: TGCAGCGTTGAGGGACCTACCTACGAGCAGTACTTC.

The V and J genes are TRBV19 and TRBJ1-1, with a tentative D call TRBD1 (5 bases). V gave up 1 base and J gave up 6 bases, with 12 bases separating them. This CDR3 has 14 amino acids. Germline-derived CDR1 and CDR2 are LNHDA and SQIVND (reference sequence). CDR3 in DNA: TGTGCCAGTAGTATAGGACGGGACCGCCCTGAAGCTTTCTTT. It yields the protein CASSIGRDRPEAFF.

In the case of this clonotype: This may be a read error, as it is one base from a much larger clone. The chain joins TRBV7-2 to TRBJ2-5, with TRBD2 identical over 10 bases. This CDR3 contains 15 residues. CDR1 SGHTA and CDR2 FQGNSA come from the germline V gene. CDR3 residues: CASSRASGSMETRYF. The CDR3 region has the DNA TGTGCCAGCAGCCGGGCTAGCGGGAGTATGGAGACCCGGTACTTC.

The gene calls are TRBV19 and TRBJ1-5; D remains unclear. Germline assignment: CDR1 LNHDA and CDR2 SQIVND (reference sequence). The V end lost 3 bases, the J end lost 0 bases, and 9 bases lay between the germline ends. This CDR3 is 15 amino acids long. CDR3 loop: CASSITVNSNQPQHF. The CDR3 DNA follows: TGTGCCAGTAGTATCACCGTGAATAGCAATCAGCCCCAGCATTTT.

This clonotype occurred a few times. The chain combines TRBV4-2 with TRBJ1-1; D is unresolved. V gave up 6 bases and J gave up 5 bases, with 13 bases separating them. In germline, CDR1 is LGHNA, CDR2 YNFKEQ. This CDR3 has 13 residues. The CDR3: CASRRHGGTEAFF. The CDR3 DNA follows: TGTGCCAGCAGGAGACACGGCGGGACTGAAGCTTTCTTT.

Worth noting for this clonotype: This CDR3 is missing its conserved last phenylalanine or tryptophan, likely due to a read error. The rearrangement uses TRBV24-1 and TRBJ1-5, with D possibly being TRBD1 (5 bases). This CDR3 contains 13 residues. Trimming removed 5 bases at V and 4 bases at J, with 8 bases between. Germline loops: CDR1 KGHDR, CDR2 SFDVKD. CDR3 nucleotides: TGTGCCACCAGTGCGGAGGGGAATCAGCCCCAGCATTCT. As protein: CATSAEGNQPQHS.

In regard to this clonotype: A much bigger clone sits one base away, suggesting this may be a read error. V is TRBV15 and J is TRBJ2-3; the D gene could be TRBD1 or TRBD2 (5 bases each). Germline lookup yields CDR1 LNHNV and CDR2 YYDKDF (reference sequence). The CDR3 length is 16 residues. CDR3 nucleotides: TGTGCCACCATCAGAGATCGGGGCAGATACACAGATACGCAGTATTTT. It is translated as CATIRDRGRYTDTQYF. Drawing the rest from reference TRBV15 and TRBJ2-3, the complete variable domain is DAMVIQNPRYQVTQFGKPVTLSCSQTLNHNVMYWYQQKSSQAPKLLFHYYDKDFNNEADTPDNFQSRRPNTSFCFLDIRSPGLGDTAMYLCATIRDRGRYTDTQYFGPGTRLTVL.

Of note for this clonotype: A much larger clone lies one base from this, so it may be a read error. V usage is TRBV7-2 and J usage is TRBJ2-5; D perhaps matches TRBD1 (5 bases). From germline, CDR1 is SGHTA and CDR2 FQGNSA. The CDR3 runs 11 residues. Between the trimmed V and J ends, which lost 2 bases and 12 bases, there was a span of 10 bases. CDR3 DNA sequence: TGTGCCAGCAGCTTATGGGGCAGTAAGTACTTC. This translates into CASSLWGSKYF.

This clonotype appeared once. This may arise from a read error, as a much more abundant clone is one base away. The chain is built from TRBV6-5 and TRBJ1-2; D gene unclear. Germline loops: CDR1 MNHEY, CDR2 SVGAGI. V dropped 0 bases and J dropped 10 bases, with 15 bases sitting between them. This CDR3 region has 14 residues. CDR3 coding DNA: TGTGCCAGCAGTTACTCTTGGGATATCGGGGTCTACACCTTC. Translation gives CASSYSWDIGVYTF.

This clonotype was picked up many times. This chain uses TRBV27 with TRBJ2-1, with 8 bases aligning to TRBD2. V was pared by 7 bases and J by 9 bases, with 11 bases of the junction left unmatched. This CDR3 has 14 amino acids. Germline values: CDR1 MNHEY, CDR2 SMNVEV (reference sequence). CDR3 DNA: TGTGCCAGCAAAAAGCGGGAGACCCAAGGTGAGCAGTTCTTC. It codes for CASKKRETQGEQFF.

V gene TRBV28 combines with J gene TRBJ2-7, with D perhaps matching TRBD1 (6 bases). V lost 6 bases, J lost 4 bases, and 19 bases lay in between. CDR3 length equals 15 residues. Germline assignment: CDR1 MDHEN and CDR2 SYDVKM. The CDR3 here is CASSLPAQGQYEQYF. CDR3 DNA: TGTGCCAGCAGCTTACCCGCACAGGGACAATACGAGCAGTACTTC.